This TCR beta chain was sequenced in a study of T cells in Graves' hyperthyroidism and ophthalmopathy. Using RNA transcripts as the source, TCR beta CDR3 regions were amplified. During a first-round RT-PCR of the TCR CDR3, the HTBI primer set was used. TCRdb processed the multiplex PCR reads anew with MiXCR; each CDR3 protein has one entry. The profile shows a few hundred thousand distinct CDR3 sequences, approximately 14% of them singletons. The germline V gene encodes CDR1 MNHNS and CDR2 SASEGT. The CDR3 has 11 amino acids. This clonotype was found many times. What it recognizes is unknown. A junction boundary mismatches the germline segment, possibly from a read error. Overall study results and limits: Most thyroid clonotypes that were expanded above 0.001 also turned up in blood.

The specimen sequenced was blood. This clonotype was sampled from a woman between 25 and 40 years old with Graves' hyperthyroidism. The chain carries TRBV6-1 and TRBJ2-7; the D is unclear. For the CDR3, the DNA is TGTGCCAGCAGGGAAGTAGCCGAGCAGTACTTC. The encoded protein is CASREVAEQYF.